What follows describes a single TCR beta chain. Its matching antigen is unknown. The data originate from a study of siplizumab effects on memory and regulatory T cells. Study-wide points: Roughly 75-97% of proliferating CD4+ or CD8+ clones lacked an assignable naive or memory phenotype. Greater diversity than memory cells seemed evident in naive T cells, which also appeared to be major alloresponse contributors.

The germline gives CDR1 SEHNR, CDR2 FQNEAQ (reference sequence). This CDR3 has 14 amino acids. With 5 bases removed from V and 4 bases from J, the gap between germline ends came to 14 bases. Each sample had 80,000 to 100,000 TCR templates assayed. The data were produced by immunoSEQ multiplex PCR, yet TCRdb's version contains in-frame clones alone and is incomplete. The sample yields 99,000 or so clones, over 85% seen once. The chain has TRBV7-9 and TRBJ1-2; no clear D. The clonotype was recovered from a human donor in good health. The sample comprised Tregs sorted from blood. The CDR3 protein is CASSRPGSGYGYTF. CDR3 sequence (DNA): TGTGCCAGCAGCCGGCCGGGGTCGGGCTATGGCTACACCTTC.